A selection of T cell receptor beta chains follows, all from one sample in a study of beta chain features in type 1 diabetes. TCRdb keeps only in-frame clones here, not all; method: immunoSEQ multiplex PCR. Among roughly 700,000 clones listed, 13% were seen once. Sequencing was performed on naive CD4+ T cells from blood. Receptor source: a man between 18 and 35 years old with type 1 diabetes. CDR3s include the opening cysteine and the closing phenylalanine or tryptophan. The D gene is left open where the match is weak. Part of the rows lack a size; the others show once, few, many or a class for expanded clones.

clone size,D gene,V gene,J gene,CDR3 DNA,CDR3 protein
few,NA,TRBV20-1,TRBJ2-1,TGCAGTGCTAGGGGGGGAAATGAGCAGTTCTTC,CSARGGNEQFF
NA,TRBD2,TRBV7-9,TRBJ2-3,TGTGCCAGCAGCTTACCGGGACTAGCGGATACGCAGTATTTT,CASSLPGLADTQYF
NA,NA,TRBV4-1,TRBJ2-1,TGCGCCAGCAGCCCCGGGTTGCAGGAATACAATGAGCAGTTCTTC,CASSPGLQEYNEQFF
NA,NA,TRBV7-9,TRBJ2-1,TGTGCCAGCAGCTTCGGGGTGACCTACAATGAGCAGTTCTTC,CASSFGVTYNEQFF
few,NA,TRBV29-1,TRBJ1-1,TGCGCCGGGAGTAGCACTGAAGCTTTCTTT,CAGSSTEAFF
few,NA,TRBV10-3,TRBJ2-7,TGTGCCATCAGTGATGCTCCAGGGGGGAACTACGAGCAGTACTTC,CAISDAPGGNYEQYF
NA,TRBD1,TRBV7-2,TRBJ1-5,TGTGCCACCTCCCAGGGGGGCGGCAATCAGCCCCAGCATTTT,CATSQGGGNQPQHF
NA,NA,TRBV13,TRBJ1-6,TGTGCCAGCAGCCCGGTGATTGACCCGGACTCCTATAATTCACCCCTCCACTTT,CASSPVIDPDSYNSPLHF
NA,NA,TRBV2,TRBJ2-2,TGTGCCAGCGTAACTGAAAATACCGGGGAGCTGTTTTTT,CASVTENTGELFF
NA,NA,TRBV19,TRBJ1-6,TGTGCCAGTAGTACACGGACAGATTCACCCCTCCACTTT,CASSTRTDSPLHF
NA,NA,TRBV5-1,TRBJ2-2,TGCGCCAGCAGCTTCAACTACCAGGGAGTTGCCGGGGAGCTGTTTTTT,CASSFNYQGVAGELFF
NA,TRBD1,TRBV18,TRBJ2-5,TGTGCCAGCTCACCCGTCGGGACAGGAGCGCCGGAGACCCAGTACTTC,CASSPVGTGAPETQYF
NA,NA,TRBV28,TRBJ2-3,TGTGCCAGCACCCTATTGGGGTTGGCAAGCACAGATACGCAGTATTTT,CASTLLGLASTDTQYF